What follows is one TCR beta chain and its context. Its specificity is not known. In germline, CDR1 is SGHRS, CDR2 YFSETQ. The CDR3 spans 17 residues. Unmatched junction bases numbered 12, after V lost 4 bases and J lost 3 bases. These data belong to a study of response to subunit inactivated influenza vaccine. Study-level points and caveats: New T cells are recruited in small numbers by each seasonal influenza vaccination, according to the authors' suggestion.

From the RT-PCR reads, TCRdb called clonotypes with MiXCR, one entry per CDR3 protein. The sample carries 300,000 to 350,000 distinct CDR3 sequences, 20% to 25% recorded once. The sample in question was PBMCs from blood, obtained about 19 months after vaccination. The source is a man aged 50 to 69 who received an inactivated influenza vaccine. J is TRBJ2-1 and V is TRBV5-1; 8 bases map to TRBD1. Written as DNA, the CDR3 is TGCGCCAGCAGCCACGCCCAGGGGGCTAAGTTCTACAATGAGCAGTTCTTC. Amino acids: CASSHAQGAKFYNEQFF.